This entry concerns a single TCR beta chain. Antigen: not known. The junction does not match germline at one end; this may be a read error. Germline lookup yields CDR1 PRHDT and CDR2 FYEKMQ (reference sequence). The CDR3 sequence is 14 residues long. In the PCR, 60 Vbeta and 13 Jbeta primers were used. Sequencing was performed with immunoSEQ multiplex PCR; in TCRdb, only in-frame clones are kept and a portion is missing. The table has more than 85,000 clones, roughly 73% seen once. The source of the sample is a study of cytomegalovirus exposure and HLA in healthy donors. Study in general: Some 85 million unique TCRs, all from HLA-typed donors, were included in an early release of the data.

Broader study findings: Evidence from a later analysis indicated that most CMV-associated TCR beta chains looked HLA-restricted. The dataset shows that most TCR sequences were rare, while some public TCRs occurred in many donors.

Sequencing was done on a sample of PBMCs. The sequence was obtained from a woman aged 40 to 55 in good health and CMV-seropositive. V is TRBV13 and J is TRBJ1-4, with D possibly being TRBD1 (5 bases). CDR3 amino acids: CASSTREQGEKLLF. DNA of the CDR3: TGTGCCAGCAGTACTCGGGAGCAGGGTGAAAAACTGCTTTTT. Complete variable domain (other parts from reference TRBV13 and TRBJ1-4): AAGVIQSPRHLIKEKRETATLKCYPIPRHDTVYWYQQGPGQDPQFLISFYEKMQSDKGSIPDRFSAQQFSDYHSELNMSSLELGDSALYFCASSTREQGEKLLFGSGTQLSVL.